This entry lists 5 T cell receptor beta chains sequenced from one sample in a study of blood T cell repertoires in COVID-19 (dated by TCRdb to about 2020). Libraries were made using the immunoSEQ multiplex PCR assay. Sourced from immuneACCESS, this table was stored by TCRdb with only in-frame sequences that have V and J called. A share of the clones is absent; for the studies checked, an unresolved V gene accounts for under half, and the remainder has no known explanation. The sample table shows 200,000 to 300,000 clones, and around 92% are seen once. The ten largest clones add up to approximately 2.6% of the sample. Sequenced material: peripheral blood. These receptors all stem from a person under 35 with COVID-19, enrolled during active disease.

This chain joins TRBV11-1 and TRBJ2-1; TRBD1 matches 10 bases. CDR1 is SGHAT, CDR2 FQDESV, per germline (reference sequence). This CDR3 contains 16 residues. Germline trimming cut 4 bases from V and 3 bases from J; bases unmatched to any gene: 6. The CDR3 region is CASSSGTGVFYNEQFF. The CDR3 DNA follows: TGTGCCAGCAGCTCCGGGACAGGGGTTTTCTACAATGAGCAGTTCTTC.

The chain carries TRBV5-6 and TRBJ1-2, with a weak D call TRBD1 (5 bases). Germline CDR1 SGHDT, CDR2 YYEEEE. This CDR3 is built from 13 residues. The V gene lost 0 bases and the J gene lost 4 bases, with 7 bases spanning the gap. CDR3 in amino acids: CASSLDRTYGYTF. The CDR3 bases are TGTGCCAGCAGCTTGGACAGGACCTATGGCTACACCTTC.

A single count supports this clone. The chain uses TRBV30 and TRBJ2-2, with 14 nucleotides matching TRBD2. The CDR3 consists of 18 residues. Looked up from germline, CDR1 is GTSNPN and CDR2 is SVGIG (reference sequence). J lost 1 base, V lost 4 bases, and 8 bases had no gene match. As DNA, the CDR3 is TGTGCCTGGAAGCTCTCAGGACTAGCGGGAGGGAACACCGGGGAGCTGTTTTTT. It codes for CAWKLSGLAGGNTGELFF.

The chain recombines TRBV29-1 with TRBJ2-1; TRBD1 agrees at 8 bases. CDR1 and CDR2 (germline): SQVTM, ANQGSEA. J was trimmed by 6 bases and V by 0 bases; bases with no gene match: 7. CDR3 length: 15 residues. CDR3 in DNA: TGCAGCGTTGAAGATCGGACAGGGCTCCCCAATGAGCAGTTCTTC. Its protein product is CSVEDRTGLPNEQFF.

The V and J genes are TRBV9 and TRBJ2-3; TRBD2 aligns across 8 bases. Germline CDR1 is SGDLS and CDR2 is YYNGEE. The CDR3 is 16 residues long. V was pared by 4 bases and J by 0 bases, with 7 bases of the junction left unmatched. CDR3 protein: CASSTTGTRSTDTQYF. For the CDR3, the DNA is TGTGCCAGCAGCACAACCGGGACTAGAAGCACAGATACGCAGTATTTT.